This T cell receptor beta chain was observed in a study of blood T cell repertoires in COVID-19 (TCRdb year 2020). Turning to the overall study: Collaborator samples came from the United States, Italy and Spain and covered acute and convalescent phases of COVID-19. Where available, HLA class I and class II types were taken from metadata supplied by the sample provider and were not determined by assay-based typing. The sample metadata nearly always contained a de-identified subject ID, COVID-19 status, age in years and sex. Samples came from the ongoing ImmuneRACE study (first 160 participants) plus 1,254 subjects from 6 global collaborators. The repertoires were released in a freely available public database intended as a resource for research on the immune response to SARS-CoV-2. The prospective study material was composed of cDNA or gDNA derived from T cells, B-cell-depleted T cells, or PBMCs. The dataset comprised deeply sampled blood TCRbeta repertoires from subjects exposed to, actively infected with, or recovered from COVID-19. The paper as a whole reports these results and caveats: Clinical and demographic metadata were provided uncurated, with the amount varying by source and participant.

TCRbeta CDR3 regions were amplified from genomic DNA by means of the immunoSEQ Assay, a bias-controlled multiplex PCR. The original methods were these. The number of nucleated cells in each sample was estimated by amplification of reference gene primers within the assay. To quantify the absolute abundance of each unique TCRbeta CDR3 rearrangement, sequence reads were collapsed and filtered. Productive Simpson clonality was computed per sample as the square root of Simpson's diversity index over productive rearrangements. The source is immuneACCESS, and TCRdb retained only in-frame sequences with V and J called. Part of the clones is not carried over; for the studies checked, unresolved V genes explain less than half of this, and the remainder is unexplained. Clone size and the V and J calls come from that table; the DNA yielded D and trimming. This sample is represented by about 120,000 clones; around 77% of them were singletons. 7.9% of the sample rests with the top ten.

CDR1 MGHRA and CDR2 YSYEKL were looked up in the germline V gene. Trimming accounts for 1 base at V and 0 bases at J, while the number of junction bases matched to no gene is 8. The CDR3 starts with the cysteine, ends with the phenylalanine, and has 19 residues. Only the CDR3 DNA stays, 57 bases, in frame from base 1. Concerning this clone: Its antigen specificity is not known. No per-base quality is available; no much larger clone lies one base away.

Each collaborating institution followed its own protocols to collect whole blood in K2EDTA tubes. Collaborator samples were shipped for TCRbeta analysis as frozen whole blood, isolated PBMCs, or DNA extracted from either sample type. The clonotype was recovered from a human donor in a cohort sampled during active COVID-19. The sample taken for sequencing was peripheral blood. The chain uses TRBV4-1 and TRBJ2-6, with 8 central nucleotides matching TRBD1. This receptor carries the CDR3 CASSQVPGQAYSGANVLTF. In nucleotide form, the sequence is TGCGCCAGCAGCCAAGTTCCGGGACAGGCTTACTCTGGGGCCAACGTCCTGACTTTC.